This TCR beta chain was sequenced during a study of stem cell transplantation in POMP-related autoinflammatory disease (dated by TCRdb to the early 2020s). As for the study more broadly: According to the study's hypothesis, the TRB repertoire gets skewed because defective thymoproteasomes impair MHC class I-dependent CD8+ T-cell differentiation and positive selection. Prior to transplant, the patients had skewing toward CD4+ naive T cells, low CD8+ T-cell proportions, and reduced T-cell cytokine secretion. High-throughput TRB sequencing assessed how POMP deficiency affects T-cell receptor beta repertoire diversity and CDR3 characteristics. Overall results and qualifications from the work: The number of unique TRB V-J gene pairings in PRAID patients was restricted. A trend toward lower TRB diversity and higher clonality was observed in PRAID patients across all analyzed T-cell subsets. The trend toward lower diversity and increased clonality in PRAID patients was statistically significant only for regulatory T cells.

About this clone itself: Its antigen is currently not known. No clone much larger than this one lies a single base away; base qualities are absent.

V has 4 bases trimmed and J has 5 bases trimmed; junction bases matching no gene number 11. The germline V gene gives CDR1 as MDHEN and CDR2 as SYDVKM. The CDR3 starts with the cysteine, ends with the phenylalanine, and has 16 residues. The DNA shown is the 48-base CDR3, in frame from base 1. Read against the paper, the sample's time point label means: before hematopoietic stem cell transplant. PRAID featured prominent immunodeficiency alongside autoinflammation. Prior to TRB sequencing, T-cell subsets (conventional T cells, CD8+ T cells, regulatory T cells, T follicular helper cells) were sorted. The library was prepared using the immunoSEQ multiplex PCR assay. Turning to the authors' computational methods: Shannon entropy, which takes clonal size distribution into account, was used to quantify repertoire diversity. The Gini-Simpson index (Simpson_1-D) was used to measure inequality in clonotype distribution. The immuneACCESS repertoire file appears here via TCRdb, limited to in-frame rearrangements. These files lack a portion of the clones; in checked studies, under half of the deficit traces to unresolved V genes, and the cause of the others is not known. V and J calls and clone size come straight from that table; D and trimming were deduced from the DNA. The sample has about 26,000 clones on record, approximately 78% of them singletons. The ten largest make up 2% to 3% of the sample.

The sequences come from CD4+ T cells from PBMCs, collected before stem cell transplantation. This sequence uses TRBV28 and TRBJ2-1; TRBD2 agrees with 7 junctional bases. The clonotype was recovered from a human donor with POMP-related autoinflammation and immune dysregulation (PRAID). The CDR3 region: CASSSLGGSIHNEQFF. The bases are TGTGCCAGCAGTTCGCTAGGCGGGAGTATCCACAATGAGCAGTTCTTC.